Shown below are 25 T cell receptor beta chains from a single sample sequenced in a study of cytomegalovirus exposure and HLA in healthy donors. 13 Jbeta primers and 60 Vbeta primers were used for the PCR. Profiled with immunoSEQ multiplex PCR; TCRdb holds only in-frame clones, not every one. The sample includes under 200,000 clones. Sequenced material: PBMCs. All receptors come from a man in his thirties or forties in good health and CMV-seronegative.

The V and J genes are TRBV10-1 and TRBJ1-6, with a tentative D call TRBD1 (6 bases). The germline V and J ends were trimmed by 5 bases and 8 bases, with 10 bases remaining between them. CDR3 size: 13 residues. Germline CDR1 is WNHNN and CDR2 is SYGVQD (reference sequence). Here the CDR3 reads CASSWDTDSPLHF. In DNA form, the CDR3 reads TGCGCCAGCAGTTGGGACACCGATTCACCCCTCCACTTT.

The V call is TRBV19, the J call TRBJ2-7; 15 positions match TRBD2. V lost 4 bases and J lost 4; bases outside the gene matches: 2. The CDR3 covers 15 residues. CDR1 is LNHDA and CDR2 is SQIVND in the germline V gene (reference sequence). The chain's CDR3 is CASSTGTSGRYEQYF. The CDR3 coding sequence is TGTGCCAGTAGTACAGGGACTAGCGGGAGGTACGAGCAGTACTTC. Full variable domain (outside the CDR3, taken from reference TRBV19 and TRBJ2-7): DGGITQSPKYLFRKEGQNVTLSCEQNLNHDAMYWYRQDPGQGLRLIYYSQIVNDFQKGDIAEGYSVSREKKESFPLTVTSAQKNPTAFYLCASSTGTSGRYEQYFGPGTRLTVT.

The chain joins TRBV4-1 to TRBJ2-3, with D perhaps matching TRBD2 (5 bases). The CDR3 covers 16 residues. Trimming shortened V by 2 bases and J by 4 bases, and 16 bases separated the two germline ends. Germline loops: CDR1 MGHRA, CDR2 YSYEKL. DNA of the CDR3: TGCGCCAGCAGCCAAAATACTAGAATGAGGGCAGATACGCAGTATTTT. It yields the protein CASSQNTRMRADTQYF.

As for this clone: At the DNA level, this CDR3 is encoded by other sequences in the same sample as well. The chain carries TRBV5-4 and TRBJ2-3, with 8 bases fitting TRBD1. After removal of 5 bases from V and 4 bases from J, the junction contained 9 bases not matched to a gene. The CDR3 length is 15 residues. CDR1 and CDR2 from the germline V gene are SGHNT and YYREEE (reference sequence). In DNA form, the CDR3 reads TGTGCCAGCAGTCTGGAGGACAGGGTGTCAGATACGCAGTATTTT. It translates to CASSLEDRVSDTQYF.

The chain employs TRBV30 and TRBJ2-6; D perhaps matches TRBD1 (5 bases). The CDR3 consists of 14 residues. V was shortened by 7 bases and J by 0 bases, with 10 bases between the two germline ends. Germline CDR1 and CDR2: GTSNPN and SVGIG (reference sequence). DNA of the CDR3: TGTGCCTCGGACATTCACTCTGGGGCCAACGTCCTGACTTTC. This encodes CASDIHSGANVLTF.

V and J are TRBV5-4 and TRBJ2-7; 7 bases map to TRBD1. Germline V gives CDR1 SGHNT, CDR2 YYREEE (reference sequence). The trim removed 4 bases at V and 1 base at J, leaving 20 bases unmatched. There are 19 residues in the CDR3. The CDR3 spells CASSGGDNRGLQPSYEQYF. Written as DNA, the CDR3 is TGTGCCAGCAGCGGTGGGGACAATAGGGGGCTACAGCCTTCCTACGAGCAGTACTTC.

V usage is TRBV28 and J usage is TRBJ2-7; 11 positions agree with TRBD2. This CDR3 is built from 14 residues. Trimming removed 5 bases from V and 2 bases from J; junction bases left unmatched: 2. CDR1 is MDHEN and CDR2 is SYDVKM in the germline V gene. CDR3 loop: CASSLGLAAYEQYF. CDR3 bases: TGTGCCAGCAGTCTGGGACTAGCGGCCTACGAGCAGTACTTC. The whole variable domain, remainder taken from reference TRBV28 and TRBJ2-7, is DVKVTQSSRYLVKRTGEKVFLECVQDMDHENMFWYRQDPGLGLRLIYFSYDVKMKEKGDIPEGYSVSREKKERFSLILESASTNQTSMYLCASSLGLAAYEQYFGPGTRLTVT.

The rearrangement uses TRBV5-1 and TRBJ1-4; 7 bases are shared with TRBD1. The junction had 7 bases not matched to a gene; V was cut back by 3 bases and J by 5 bases. Germline values: CDR1 SGHRS, CDR2 YFSETQ. CDR3 length equals 15 residues. CDR3 coding DNA: TGCGCCAGCAGCTCTACAGGGGAATCGAATGAAAAACTGTTTTTT. Translated: CASSSTGESNEKLFF. The variable domain in full, completed from reference TRBV5-1 and TRBJ1-4, reads KAGVTQTPRYLIKTRGQQVTLSCSPISGHRSVSWYQQTPGQGLQFLFEYFSETQRNKGNFPGRFSGRQFSNSRSEMNVSTLELGDSALYLCASSSTGESNEKLFFGSGTQLSVL.

The rearrangement joins TRBV5-1 to TRBJ2-1; TRBD1 aligns across 7 bases. The CDR3 sequence is 14 residues long. Trimming cost V 7 bases and J 4 bases; bases outside gene matches: 8. In germline, CDR1 is SGHRS, CDR2 YFSETQ. CDR3: CASVPGQRYNEQFF. The DNA of the CDR3 is TGCGCCAGCGTCCCGGGACAGAGATACAATGAGCAGTTCTTC.

The rearrangement joins TRBV7-2 to TRBJ2-1; D unclear. The CDR3 totals 15 residues. V gave up 8 bases and J gave up 0 bases, with 14 bases separating them. CDR1 is SGHTA, CDR2 FQGNSA, per germline. The CDR3 sequence: CASCHLVASYNEQFF. The CDR3 DNA reads as TGTGCCAGCTGTCACCTGGTAGCCTCCTACAATGAGCAGTTCTTC.

J is TRBJ2-7 and V is TRBV19; maybe TRBD1 (7 bases). The germline V and J ends were trimmed by 1 base and 2 bases, with 9 bases remaining between them. The CDR3 loop spans 14 amino acids. From germline, CDR1 is LNHDA and CDR2 SQIVND (reference sequence). Here the CDR3 DNA reads TGTGCCAGTAGTATAGGCGGGACAGCCTACGAGCAGTACTTC. It is translated as CASSIGGTAYEQYF.

The chain links TRBV9 to TRBJ1-1; 8 nucleotides agree with TRBD1. CDR1 and CDR2 (germline): SGDLS, YYNGEE. The CDR3 covers 15 residues. V shed 0 bases, J shed 5 bases, and the junction held 6 bases outside the gene matches. CDR3 in DNA: TGTGCCAGCAGCGTAGGACAGGGGTTAGGGACTGAAGCTTTCTTT. It yields the protein CASSVGQGLGTEAFF.

CDR3 coding DNA: TGTGCCAGCAGCTTGGACAGGTACACCGGGGAGCTGTTTTTT. Its translation: CASSLDRYTGELFF. This chain links TRBV11-2 with TRBJ2-2; 7 positions match TRBD1. The CDR3 covers 14 residues. Trimming removed 3 bases from V and 3 bases from J; junction bases left unmatched: 1. Germline V gives CDR1 SGHAT, CDR2 FQNNGV. Supplemented by reference TRBV11-2 and TRBJ2-2, the full variable domain reads EAGVAQSPRYKIIEKRQSVAFWCNPISGHATLYWYQQILGQGPKLLIQFQNNGVVDDSQLPKDRFSAERLKGVDSTLKIQPAKLEDSAVYLCASSLDRYTGELFFGEGSRLTVL.

The chain is built from TRBV4-2 and TRBJ2-7; a weak D match, TRBD2 (6 bases). The CDR3 sequence is 16 residues long. The germline V gene has CDR1 LGHNA and CDR2 YNFKEQ. The V and J ends lost 1 base and 3 bases respectively, with 16 bases between them. Here the CDR3 DNA reads TGTGCCAGCAGCCAAGGCGGGGCAGAAGCTAACTACGAGCAGTACTTC. Translated, it gives CASSQGGAEANYEQYF.

This chain joins TRBV7-2 and TRBJ1-5; possible D gene TRBD1, 5 bases. This CDR3 has 16 residues. Germline V gene sequence: CDR1 SGHTA, CDR2 FQGNSA. V gave up 5 bases and J gave up 6 bases, with 20 bases separating them. CDR3 sequence (DNA): TGTGCCAGCAGCCCCCTCGCCGGGGGTTCGGGTCAGCCCCAGCATTTT. Amino acid sequence: CASSPLAGGSGQPQHF.

V gene TRBV12-5 combines with J gene TRBJ1-5; maybe TRBD1 (6 bases). CDR1 is LGHNT, CDR2 FRNRAP, per germline. V gave up 1 base and J gave up 0 bases, with 7 bases separating them. There are 15 residues in the CDR3. The CDR3 nucleotides read TGTGCTAGTGGTTTGGGGACAGATAGCAATCAGCCCCAGCATTTT. It yields the protein CASGLGTDSNQPQHF.

The gene calls are TRBV30 and TRBJ1-4, with 7 bases fitting TRBD1. The junction had 3 bases not matched to a gene; V was cut back by 3 bases and J by 2 bases. This CDR3 comprises 14 residues. Germline V gene sequence: CDR1 GTSNPN, CDR2 SVGIG (reference sequence). The CDR3 loop reads CAWSGGQTNEKLFF. In DNA form, the CDR3 reads TGTGCCTGGAGCGGGGGACAGACTAATGAAAAACTGTTTTTT.

On this clone: Other DNA sequences within the sample encode an identical CDR3. The rearrangement links TRBV19 to TRBJ1-5, with 7 bases fitting TRBD1. CDR1 and CDR2 from the germline V gene are LNHDA and SQIVND (reference sequence). Trimming took 6 bases from V and 1 from J; bases not matched to a gene: 6. This CDR3 is 15 amino acids long. The CDR3 reads CASRNTGASNQPQHF. The CDR3 nucleotides read TGTGCCAGTAGAAATACAGGGGCCAGCAATCAGCCCCAGCATTTT.

The rearrangement joins TRBV30 to TRBJ2-3, with 12 bases fitting TRBD2. This CDR3 contains 14 residues. Germline CDR1 is GTSNPN and CDR2 is SVGIG (reference sequence). This chain's CDR3 is CTLTSGSPYDTQYF. The CDR3 DNA reads as TGTACCCTGACTAGCGGGAGTCCATACGATACGCAGTATTTT.

The chain uses TRBV12-5 and TRBJ1-3; D is unclear. This CDR3 comprises 14 residues. Germline CDR1 LGHNT, CDR2 FRNRAP. V lost 0 bases to trimming and J lost 2 bases, with 5 bases between them. This chain's CDR3 is CASGLVSAGNTIYF. The CDR3 DNA is TGTGCTAGTGGTTTGGTCTCGGCTGGAAACACCATATATTTT.

The genes are TRBV2 and TRBJ1-2, with a possible D match to TRBD1 (6 bases). Looked up from germline, CDR1 is SNHLY and CDR2 is FYNNEI. The CDR3 has 15 residues. Between the trimmed V and J ends, which lost 3 bases and 2 bases, there was a span of 13 bases. The CDR3 DNA follows: TGTGCCAGCAGTGACGTCCGGACAGCGAACTATGGCTACACCTTC. Protein: CASSDVRTANYGYTF.

The rearrangement uses TRBV5-1 and TRBJ2-5, with 7 bases fitting TRBD1. The V gene end was trimmed by 0 bases and the J gene end by 7 bases; junction bases not matched to a gene: 9. Germline loops: CDR1 SGHRS, CDR2 YFSETQ. This CDR3 comprises 15 residues. CDR3: CASSLAPQGDGTQYF. CDR3 nucleotides: TGCGCCAGCAGCTTGGCCCCTCAGGGGGACGGGACCCAGTACTTC.

The chain has TRBV30 and TRBJ1-2, with 8 bases fitting TRBD1. The V and J ends lost 0 bases and 2 bases, in that order; junction bases with no gene match: 5. The CDR3 runs 15 residues. Looked up from germline, CDR1 is GTSNPN and CDR2 is SVGIG (reference sequence). The CDR3 DNA sequence: TGTGCCTGGAGTGTACCGGACAGGGCAAACTATGGCTACACCTTC. Amino acid sequence: CAWSVPDRANYGYTF. Full variable domain (missing parts from reference TRBV30 and TRBJ1-2): SQTIHQWPATLVQPVGSPLSLECTVEGTSNPNLYWYRQAAGRGLQLLFYSVGIGQISSEVPQNLSASRPQDRQFILSSKKLLLSDSGFYLCAWSVPDRANYGYTFGSGTRLTVV.

The rearrangement joins TRBV18 to TRBJ2-2; 8 positions match TRBD1. The CDR3 contains 15 residues. CDR1 and CDR2 from the germline V gene are KGHSH and LQKENI. V lost 3 bases and J lost 1; bases outside the gene matches: 1. The chain's CDR3 is CASSPGTGNTGELFF. CDR3 bases: TGTGCCAGCTCACCCGGGACAGGGAACACCGGGGAGCTGTTTTTT.

A note on this clone: One junction end does not reproduce the germline sequence, and a read error may be involved. The rearrangement joins TRBV6-1 to TRBJ1-2, with D unresolved. Germline loops: CDR1 MNHNS, CDR2 SASEGT. This CDR3 contains 11 residues. The CDR3 spells CASSEVPGPAF. Written as DNA, the CDR3 is TGTGCCAGCAGTGAAGTGCCAGGCCCGGCCTTC.